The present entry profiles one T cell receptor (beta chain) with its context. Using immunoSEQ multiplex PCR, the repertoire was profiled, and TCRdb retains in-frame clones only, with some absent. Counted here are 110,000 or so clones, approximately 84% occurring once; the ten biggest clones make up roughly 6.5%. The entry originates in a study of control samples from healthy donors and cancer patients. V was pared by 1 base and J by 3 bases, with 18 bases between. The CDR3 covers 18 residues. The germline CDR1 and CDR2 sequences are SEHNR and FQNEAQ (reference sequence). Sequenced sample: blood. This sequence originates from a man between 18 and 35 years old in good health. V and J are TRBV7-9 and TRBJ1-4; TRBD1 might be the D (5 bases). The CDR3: CASSLEIEVAGANEKLFF. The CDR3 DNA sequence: TGTGCCAGCAGCTTAGAAATCGAGGTAGCGGGGGCTAATGAAAAACTGTTTTTT.